The 9 T cell receptor beta chains below were found in one sample sequenced in a study of T-cell memory formation after mild COVID-19. TCRdb re-called the 5' RACE reads with MiXCR, one entry per CDR3 protein. Of about 200,000 distinct CDR3 sequences listed, roughly 10% are singletons. The specimen sequenced was PBMCs or a T cell subset sorted from them (not recorded which). Receptors originate from a man younger than 35 who had mild COVID-19 (a few samples of this study predate the infection). Cell type and time point are not known.

The rearrangement uses TRBV5-5 and TRBJ2-1; possible D gene TRBD2, 5 bases. There are 13 residues in the CDR3. Germline CDR1 reads SGHKS; CDR2 reads YYEKEE (reference sequence). Between the trimmed V and J ends, which lost 5 bases and 8 bases, there was a span of 14 bases. CDR3 amino acids: CASSPWTLDEQFF. CDR3 DNA sequence: TGTGCCAGCAGTCCATGGACTCTCGATGAGCAGTTCTTC.

This clonotype was observed a handful of times. One end of the junction does not line up with germline, which may come from a read error. V gene TRBV5-1 combines with J gene TRBJ2-5; 9 nucleotides match TRBD2. This CDR3 contains 11 residues. In germline, CDR1 is SGHRS, CDR2 YFSETQ. CDR3 nucleotide sequence: TGCGCCAGTAACAGCGGGGGGCCGAGTGACTTC. Its protein product is CASNSGGPSDF.

This clonotype was seen many times. The CDR3 region is CASSVDGVTIGGNTIYF. DNA for the CDR3: TGTGCCAGCAGCGTAGATGGAGTGACTATTGGCGGAAACACCATATATTTT. The chain uses TRBV9 and TRBJ1-3, with no clear D. The V end lost 0 bases, the J end lost 4 bases, and 17 bases lay between the germline ends. The CDR3 has 17 residues. Germline V lookup: CDR1 SGDLS, CDR2 YYNGEE.

This clonotype was seen ten or more times. The rearrangement links TRBV27 to TRBJ1-2; unclear D gene. V lost 7 bases and J lost 2, with 26 bases in between. The length of the CDR3 is 18 residues. Germline V gene data show CDR1 as MNHEY and CDR2 as SMNVEV (reference sequence). CDR3 sequence reads: CASKTFMTGSKENYGYTF. CDR3 bases: TGTGCCAGCAAAACCTTCATGACGGGGTCCAAGGAAAACTATGGCTACACCTTC.

The chain recombines TRBV6-5 with TRBJ2-1; 11 bases agree with TRBD2. The CDR3 is 17 amino acids. The ends lost 6 bases at V and 7 bases at J; junction bases unmatched: 14. Per germline, CDR1 MNHEY and CDR2 SVGAGI. The DNA for the CDR3 is TGTGCCAGCAGCCGACCTTCTAGCGGGGGGCTTTTAAATGAGCAGTTCTTC. Encoded protein: CASSRPSSGGLLNEQFF.

Notes on this clonotype: A much larger clone sits a single nucleotide away, making a read error possible. The chain recombines TRBV4-3 with TRBJ2-3; no reliable D call. The V gene's germline CDR1 is LGHNA and CDR2 YSLEER. The CDR3 spans 15 residues. V dropped 4 bases and J dropped 0 bases, with 11 bases sitting between them. CDR3 sequence: CASSLVAGSTDTQYF. The CDR3 bases are TGCGCCAGCAGCCTCGTAGCTGGTAGCACAGATACGCAGTATTTT.

This clonotype appeared a few times. This chain uses TRBV28 with TRBJ1-2; D unclear. Germline CDR1 reads MDHEN; CDR2 reads SYDVKM. The germline V and J ends were trimmed by 10 bases and 4 bases, with 10 bases remaining between them. The CDR3 has 11 residues. The CDR3 region has the DNA TGTGCCACTCATTCAGGCTATGGCTACACCTTC. It specifies CATHSGYGYTF.

This clonotype occurred many times. The chain combines TRBV11-3 with TRBJ2-1; 7 bases fit TRBD1. After removal of 1 base from V and 5 bases from J, the junction contained 5 bases not matched to a gene. CDR3 size: 15 residues. CDR1 SGHNT and CDR2 YENEEA come from the germline V gene. The CDR3 nucleotides read TGTGCCAGCAGCTTAGGGGGGACAGCAAACAATGAGCAGTTCTTC. Translating it yields CASSLGGTANNEQFF.

This clonotype occurred a few times. The V and J genes are TRBV7-9 and TRBJ1-5; D not resolved. The CDR3 has 14 amino acids. Trimming pared 0 bases from V and 5 bases from J, leaving 8 bases between. Germline CDR1 and CDR2: SEHNR and FQNEAQ (reference sequence). This CDR3 reads CASSLALPDQPQHF. The DNA for the CDR3 is TGTGCCAGCAGCTTAGCCCTTCCGGATCAGCCCCAGCATTTT.